The 29 T cell receptor beta chains below were found in one sample sequenced in a study of T cells in Graves' hyperthyroidism and ophthalmopathy (dated by TCRdb to 2018 to 2020). The library was prepared using multiplex PCR. These reads were obtained on an Illumina HiSeq 2000. The TCR beta CDR3 regions were amplified from RNA transcripts. The first round of RT-PCR for the TCR CDR3 was performed with the HTBI primer set and the Qiagen OneStep RT-PCR kit. TCRdb reprocessing: public reads trimmed at Q25 with fastp, clones called with MiXCR, in-frame beta chains kept. Duplicate CDR3 protein sequences are folded into a single record with the most common DNA and genes. Recorded for this sample are hundreds of thousands of distinct CDR3 sequences; roughly 14% of them occurred a single time. The ten largest clones capture 12% of the sample. The specimen sequenced was blood. The receptors were sampled from a woman between 50 and 59 years old with Graves' ophthalmopathy.

The CDR3 region has the DNA TGTGCCAGCAGTTTTGCACTGCGAGGCACTGAAGCTTTCTTT. Encoded protein: CASSFALRGTEAFF. The V and J genes are TRBV12-3 or TRBV12-4 and TRBJ1-1, with D uncertain. V lost 3 bases to trimming and J lost 4 bases, with 12 bases between them. The CDR3 extends over 14 amino acids.

This clonotype turned up a few times. The J gene is TRBJ1-1, the V gene TRBV6-1; 10 bases align to TRBD1. The CDR3 is 14 amino acids. Losses at the gene ends were 6 bases for V and 4 bases for J; bases not matched to a gene: 5. Germline assignment: CDR1 MNHNS and CDR2 SASEGT. CDR3 sequence reads: CASRRDRGSTEAFF. CDR3 sequence (DNA): TGTGCCAGCAGGCGGGACAGGGGAAGCACTGAAGCTTTCTTT.

This clonotype showed up just a few times. The V call is TRBV25-1, the J call TRBJ1-1, with 8 nucleotides matching TRBD1. The germline gives CDR1 MGHDK, CDR2 SYGVNS. The CDR3 sequence is 14 residues long. The ends lost 4 bases at V and 5 bases at J; junction bases unmatched: 6. The CDR3 spells CASSVGQARTEAFF. The DNA for the CDR3 is TGTGCCAGCAGTGTGGGACAGGCTAGAACTGAAGCTTTCTTT.

CDR3: CSARASGSRDTQYF. DNA for the CDR3: TGCAGTGCTAGGGCTAGCGGGAGCCGAGATACGCAGTATTTT. V is TRBV20-1 and J is TRBJ2-3; TRBD2 matches at 10 bases. Germline values: CDR1 DFQATT, CDR2 SNEGSKA (reference sequence). CDR3 length: 14 residues. Germline trimming cut 3 bases from V and 5 bases from J; bases unmatched to any gene: 5.

The sample holds many counts of this clonotype. This chain joins TRBV24-1 and TRBJ2-5, with D possibly being TRBD1 or TRBD2 (5 bases each). Trimming cost V 1 base and J 0 bases, with 14 bases left between them. Looked up from germline, CDR1 is KGHDR and CDR2 is SFDVKD. The CDR3 has 17 residues. The CDR3 protein is CATSDFRGDVHQETQYF. The CDR3 DNA sequence: TGTGCCACCAGTGATTTCCGTGGGGACGTCCACCAAGAGACCCAGTACTTC.

This clonotype has a handful of counts. The chain uses TRBV12-5 and TRBJ2-5; the D is unclear. V shed 0 bases and J shed 5 bases, with 16 bases lying between them. This CDR3 comprises 16 residues. Germline V gives CDR1 LGHNT, CDR2 FRNRAP. The CDR3 nucleotides read TGTGCTAGTGGTTTGGTATTAGGCCAGAAGGAGGAGACCCAGTACTTC. This encodes CASGLVLGQKEETQYF.

This clonotype was recorded a few times. V gene TRBV27 combines with J gene TRBJ1-1; D remains unclear. This CDR3 is built from 13 residues. V was shortened by 6 bases and J by 4 bases, with 12 bases between the two germline ends. CDR1 and CDR2 from the germline V gene are MNHEY and SMNVEV (reference sequence). CDR3: CASRTRWGTEAFF. The CDR3 DNA sequence: TGTGCCAGCAGGACCCGTTGGGGCACTGAAGCTTTCTTT.

In this sample, this clonotype turned up many times. V is TRBV7-9 and J is TRBJ2-7; 9 bases are shared with TRBD1. Germline trimming cut 11 bases from V and 2 bases from J; bases unmatched to any gene: 10. CDR3 size: 14 residues. CDR1 SEHNR and CDR2 FQNEAQ come from the germline V gene (reference sequence). Here the CDR3 reads CAVPRGDRAYEQYF. CDR3 in DNA: TGTGCCGTACCACGGGGGGACAGGGCCTACGAGCAGTACTTC.

CDR3: CASSTGRGTSATDTQYF. Written as DNA, the CDR3 is TGTGCCAGCAGCACTGGTCGAGGGACTAGCGCCACAGATACGCAGTATTTT. This chain uses TRBV7-2 with TRBJ2-3; TRBD2 matches 10 bases. This CDR3 contains 17 residues. Germline V gene sequence: CDR1 SGHTA, CDR2 FQGNSA. V lost 5 bases and J lost 2; bases outside the gene matches: 10.

The sample holds a few counts of this clonotype. Since a much larger clone is just one base distant, this may be a read error. The J gene is TRBJ1-1, the V gene TRBV11-2, with TRBD1 matching over 8 bases. This CDR3 comprises 15 residues. Trimming cost V 5 bases and J 3 bases; bases outside gene matches: 8. Germline CDR1 and CDR2: SGHAT and FQNNGV. The CDR3 nucleotides read TGTGCCAGCAGCCGTACGACAGGGGTGGACACTGAAGCTTTCTTT. As protein: CASSRTTGVDTEAFF.

As DNA, the CDR3 is TGTGCCAGCAGGGGACTAGCGGGAGGGCCCACGCCGGAGACCCAGTACTTC. Translated: CASRGLAGGPTPETQYF. The chain links TRBV7-9 to TRBJ2-5, with TRBD2 matching over 16 bases. Germline V gives CDR1 SEHNR, CDR2 FQNEAQ (reference sequence). V gave up 6 bases and J gave up 5 bases; unmatched junction bases: 9. The CDR3 totals 17 residues.

This clonotype was counted ten times or more. The gene calls are TRBV7-3 and TRBJ2-3; 12 bases are a match to TRBD2. Trimming took 5 bases from V and 5 from J; bases not matched to a gene: 5. Germline values: CDR1 SGHTA, CDR2 FQGTGA. CDR3 size: 15 residues. The CDR3 loop is CASSRLAGAVDTQYF. Written as DNA, the CDR3 is TGTGCCAGCAGCAGACTAGCGGGAGCGGTAGATACGCAGTATTTT.

This clonotype was seen repeatedly, ten times or more. The rearrangement joins TRBV28 to TRBJ2-4, with 9 bases matching TRBD1. The CDR3 totals 16 residues. J gave up 3 bases and V 3 bases, and 6 bases lay outside the gene matches. Germline V gene data show CDR1 as MDHEN and CDR2 as SYDVKM. CDR3 in DNA: TGTGCCAGCAGTTTGCCGGGACAGGGCGGCAAAAACATTCAGTACTTC. It yields the protein CASSLPGQGGKNIQYF.

The J gene is TRBJ1-6, the V gene TRBV2, with 10 bases fitting TRBD1. Germline CDR1 SNHLY, CDR2 FYNNEI. This CDR3 comprises 15 residues. The V and J ends lost 4 bases and 8 bases, in that order; junction bases with no gene match: 5. In DNA form, the CDR3 reads TGTGCCAGCAGTGCGGTGGGACAGGGGTATTCACCCCTCCACTTT. This codes for CASSAVGQGYSPLHF.

The chain combines TRBV15 with TRBJ1-2, with unresolved D. The CDR3 sequence is 14 residues long. CDR1 is LNHNV and CDR2 is YYDKDF in the germline V gene (reference sequence). V lost 0 bases, J lost 4 bases, and 9 bases lay in between. The CDR3 DNA is TGTGCCACCAGCAGAGATATGCAGAGCTATGGCTACACCTTC. Residues: CATSRDMQSYGYTF. The full variable domain, with the rest looked up from reference TRBV15 and TRBJ1-2, is DAMVIQNPRYQVTQFGKPVTLSCSQTLNHNVMYWYQQKSSQAPKLLFHYYDKDFNNEADTPDNFQSRRPNTSFCFLDIRSPGLGDTAMYLCATSRDMQSYGYTFGSGTRLTVV.

A word on this clonotype: This may be a read error, as it is one base from a much larger clone. This chain links TRBV9 with TRBJ2-1, with D perhaps matching TRBD1 (6 bases). The germline V and J ends were trimmed by 0 bases and 9 bases, with 19 bases remaining between them. The CDR3 has 16 amino acids. The germline V gene encodes CDR1 SGDLS and CDR2 YYNGEE. The DNA for the CDR3 is TGTGCCAGCAGCGTAGGCCCTGGGATACAGGGTTGTGAGCAGTTCTTC. It is translated as CASSVGPGIQGCEQFF.

This rearrangement joins TRBV5-6 to TRBJ2-2, with 10 bases lining up with TRBD2. Germline V gene data show CDR1 as SGHDT and CDR2 as YYEEEE. V lost 0 bases to trimming and J lost 1 base; unmatched junction nucleotides: 9. This CDR3 has 19 amino acids. The CDR3 reads CASSLAQLAGALNTGELFF. The CDR3 coding sequence is TGTGCCAGCAGCTTGGCTCAGCTAGCGGGAGCCTTGAACACCGGGGAGCTGTTTTTT.

V usage is TRBV19 and J usage is TRBJ2-3; no definite D call. V dropped 5 bases and J dropped 0 bases, with 12 bases sitting between them. The CDR3 length is 15 residues. Germline V CDR1 and CDR2: LNHDA, SQIVND (reference sequence). CDR3 loop: CASSALPSSTDTQYF. The CDR3 nucleotides read TGTGCCAGTAGTGCACTACCTTCTAGCACAGATACGCAGTATTTT.

The chain combines TRBV18 with TRBJ1-2, with 7 positions matching TRBD1. Per germline, CDR1 KGHSH and CDR2 LQKENI. This CDR3 has 16 amino acids. Trimming removed 1 base from V and 1 base from J; junction bases left unmatched: 6. The CDR3 sequence is CASSPQQGPDNYGYTF. CDR3 coding DNA: TGTGCCAGCTCACCACAACAGGGGCCGGATAACTATGGCTACACCTTC.

The CDR3 bases are TGTGCCACAGGACGGCTGTTTGACGAGCAGTACTTC. Residues: CATGRLFDEQYF. This chain uses TRBV6-1 with TRBJ2-7; no definite D call. The V gene's germline CDR1 is MNHNS and CDR2 SASEGT. This CDR3 comprises 12 residues. The V end was cut by 10 bases, the J end by 5 bases, with 15 bases between.

This clonotype was picked up many times. The V call is TRBV7-9, the J call TRBJ2-5; unclear D gene. The CDR3 has 15 amino acids. Trimming removed 5 bases from V and 0 bases from J, with 13 bases in between. Germline CDR1 is SEHNR and CDR2 is FQNEAQ (reference sequence). The DNA of the CDR3 is TGTGCCAGCAGCCTCCTGGGTGGGAACCAAGAGACCCAGTACTTC. Residues: CASSLLGGNQETQYF. Complete variable domain (other parts from reference TRBV7-9 and TRBJ2-5): DTGVSQNPRHKITKRGQNVTFRCDPISEHNRLYWYRQTLGQGPEFLTYFQNEAQLEKSRLLSDRFSAERPKGSFSTLEIQRTEQGDSAMYLCASSLLGGNQETQYFGPGTRLLVL.

This chain uses TRBV10-3 with TRBJ2-1; TRBD1 aligns across 7 bases. With 7 bases clipped from V and 10 bases from J, the junction kept 7 bases outside the gene matches. Germline V gives CDR1 ENHRY, CDR2 SYGVKD. CDR3 size: 12 residues. The CDR3 sequence: CAITGDRDEQFF. The CDR3 coding sequence is TGTGCCATCACCGGAGACAGGGACGAGCAGTTCTTC.

About this clonotype: A much bigger clone sits one base away, suggesting this may be a read error. The V gene is TRBV28, the J gene TRBJ1-1; no clear D. This CDR3 spans 13 amino acids. Germline V gene lookup returns CDR1 MDHEN and CDR2 SYDVKM. Trimming took 8 bases from V and 1 from J, leaving 11 bases between them. CDR3 in amino acids: CASVKRENTEAFF. CDR3 bases: TGTGCCAGCGTCAAAAGGGAGAACACTGAAGCTTTCTTT.

This clonotype was picked up many times. The rearrangement joins TRBV30 to TRBJ1-1; D ambiguous. The CDR3 extends over 11 amino acids. Germline V lookup: CDR1 GTSNPN, CDR2 SVGIG (reference sequence). Trimming removed 0 bases at V and 10 bases at J, with 9 bases between. This CDR3 reads CAWSVGPIAFF. For the CDR3, the DNA is TGTGCCTGGAGTGTCGGTCCCATAGCTTTCTTT.

A word on this clonotype: A much larger clone differs by one base, so this may be a read error. The V gene is TRBV10-3, the J gene TRBJ2-7; 10 bases fit TRBD2. The CDR3 length is 14 residues. The germline gives CDR1 ENHRY, CDR2 SYGVKD. CDR3 amino acids: CTISDTSGNDEQYF. CDR3 coding DNA: TGTACCATCAGTGATACTAGCGGGAACGACGAGCAGTACTTC.

This clonotype was counted ten times or more. V is TRBV6-2 or TRBV6-3 and J is TRBJ2-7; D possibly corresponds to TRBD2 (7 bases). This CDR3 has 14 residues. With 6 bases removed from V and 4 bases from J, the gap between germline ends came to 16 bases. Per the germline V gene, CDR1 is MNHEY and CDR2 is SVGEGT. The CDR3 DNA is TGTGCCAGCAGGCCCCGGGGGGCGGCGTACGAGCAGTACTTC. Its protein is CASRPRGAAYEQYF.

This clonotype turned up a few times. V and J are TRBV14 and TRBJ2-3, with 10 bases that match TRBD2. With 1 base clipped from V and 0 bases from J, the junction kept 10 bases outside the gene matches. This CDR3 contains 19 residues. Germline lookup yields CDR1 SGHDN and CDR2 FVKESK. Here the CDR3 reads CASSQGPPAGGPSTDTQYF. The DNA of the CDR3 is TGTGCCAGCAGCCAAGGTCCTCCAGCGGGAGGGCCTAGCACAGATACGCAGTATTTT.

The chain recombines TRBV6-1 with TRBJ2-7; TRBD1 might be the D (5 bases). Germline V gives CDR1 MNHNS, CDR2 SASEGT. With 2 bases removed from V and 4 bases from J, the gap between germline ends came to 9 bases. The CDR3 covers 13 residues. The chain's CDR3 is CASSEIGVYEQYF. CDR3 sequence (DNA): TGTGCCAGCAGTGAAATAGGGGTTTACGAGCAGTACTTC.

The J gene is TRBJ1-5, the V gene TRBV9; D is undetermined. Germline CDR1 SGDLS, CDR2 YYNGEE. The CDR3 runs to 15 residues. V shed 0 bases and J shed 0 bases, with 7 bases lying between them. CDR3 residues: CASSVDPNSNQPQHF. In nucleotides, the CDR3 is TGTGCCAGCAGCGTAGACCCGAATAGCAATCAGCCCCAGCATTTT.